This TCR beta chain was recorded in a study of blood T cell repertoires in COVID-19. Study summary: Sources were T cells, B-cell-depleted T cells, or PBMCs; the material itself was cDNA or gDNA.

With 0 bases removed from V and 7 bases from J, the gap between germline ends came to 8 bases. CDR1 and CDR2 from the germline V gene are SGDLS and YYNGEE. The CDR3 covers 12 residues. As handled by the study authors: Scientists estimated how many nucleated cells there were by amplifying reference gene primers. The assay was immunoSEQ multiplex PCR, and TCRdb's table has in-frame clones only and misses some. For V, J and clone size, that table is used; D and trimming come from the DNA. The sample includes more than 65,000 clones, around 88% of them seen just once. The gene calls are TRBV9 and TRBJ2-7; D remains unclear. This TCR was sampled from a man aged 45 to 65 with active COVID-19. What was sequenced was peripheral blood. CDR3 residues: CASSVAPGEQYF. The CDR3 nucleotides are TGTGCCAGCAGCGTAGCTCCCGGGGAGCAGTACTTC.